Each of the 20 T cell receptor beta chains below was sequenced from the same sample in a study of T cells in Graves' hyperthyroidism and ophthalmopathy. Researchers took RNA transcripts and amplified the TCR beta CDR3 regions from them. Using the HTBI primer set, a first-round RT-PCR was run on the TCR CDR3. TCRdb re-analysed the multiplex PCR reads in MiXCR, keeping a single row per CDR3 protein. The sample records approximately 600,000 distinct CDR3 sequences, 14% to 15% being singletons. Sequenced material: blood. The receptors derive from a woman in her thirties or forties with Graves' ophthalmopathy.

This clonotype was recorded many times. The CDR3 region is CASTQAGGSSYEQYF. In DNA form, the CDR3 reads TGTGCCAGCACTCAAGCGGGCGGAAGCTCCTACGAGCAGTACTTC. This chain links TRBV12-3 or TRBV12-4 with TRBJ2-7, with TRBD2 as a possible D gene (6 bases). This CDR3 has 15 amino acids. Trimming shortened V by 7 bases and J by 0 bases, and 16 bases separated the two germline ends.

This clonotype was picked up many times. J is TRBJ2-2 and V is TRBV27, with 10 bases lining up with TRBD2. V dropped 4 bases and J dropped 4; count of bases not matched to a gene: 6. CDR1 and CDR2 from the germline V gene are MNHEY and SMNVEV (reference sequence). The CDR3 runs to 16 residues. This CDR3 is CASSSILAGFTGELFF. CDR3 DNA sequence: TGTGCCAGCAGTTCAATACTAGCGGGATTCACCGGGGAGCTGTTTTTT.

In this sample, this clonotype turned up many times. The CDR3 loop reads CASSESGGGHQPQHF. For the CDR3, the DNA is TGTGCCAGCAGTGAATCAGGAGGGGGTCATCAGCCCCAGCATTTT. The J gene is TRBJ1-5, the V gene TRBV25-1, with D possibly being TRBD1 (6 bases). This CDR3 is built from 15 residues. With 1 base removed from V and 5 bases from J, the gap between germline ends came to 12 bases. The V gene's germline CDR1 is MGHDK and CDR2 SYGVNS.

At least ten counts were recorded for this clonotype. V and J are TRBV30 and TRBJ2-7; perhaps TRBD1 as D (6 bases). Germline CDR1 GTSNPN, CDR2 SVGIG (reference sequence). The CDR3 totals 16 residues. Deletions cut 0 bases from V and 2 bases from J, with 17 bases between. The CDR3 DNA sequence: TGTGCCTGGAGTGTCCAGGGGCAGGGGTTTGCCTACGAGCAGTACTTC. This sequence encodes CAWSVQGQGFAYEQYF.

This clonotype was counted many times. This chain uses TRBV12-5 with TRBJ1-2, with 8 bases aligning to TRBD1. The CDR3 totals 13 residues. With 3 bases clipped from V and 5 bases from J, the junction kept 2 bases outside the gene matches. Germline CDR1 LGHNT, CDR2 FRNRAP. The CDR3 loop reads CASGFRTGYGYTF. As DNA, the CDR3 is TGTGCTAGTGGTTTCCGGACAGGGTATGGCTACACCTTC.

This clonotype was counted only a few times. This chain links TRBV6-2 or TRBV6-3 with TRBJ2-2; D gene unclear. This CDR3 is 13 amino acids long. V lost 0 bases and J lost 6, with 5 bases in between. The germline gives CDR1 MNHEY, CDR2 SVGEGT. As DNA, the CDR3 is TGTGCCAGCAGTTACTCGTTTCCCGGGGAGCTGTTTTTT. Its translation is CASSYSFPGELFF.

This clonotype was counted at least ten times. The rearrangement links TRBV6-2 or TRBV6-3 to TRBJ2-1, with 9 positions matching TRBD2. The germline CDR1 and CDR2 sequences are MNHEY and SVGEGT. J gave up 7 bases and V 2 bases, and 3 bases lay outside the gene matches. The CDR3 is 14 amino acids. CDR3 residues: CASSYSLAGNEQFF. The CDR3 DNA reads TGTGCCAGCAGTTACAGTCTAGCGGGAAATGAGCAGTTCTTC.

This clonotype appeared many times. The chain couples TRBV29-1 to TRBJ2-5; D may be TRBD1 or TRBD2 (5 bases each). V lost 7 bases to trimming and J lost 5 bases, with 11 bases between them. Germline CDR1 SQVTM, CDR2 ANQGSEA. The CDR3 covers 11 residues. CDR3 DNA: TGCAGCGACGGGTGGGGGGAGACCCAGTACTTC. It encodes CSDGWGETQYF.

This clonotype was seen only a few times. In nucleotides, the CDR3 is TGTGCCATCAGTGCCAACCGGGGAGGCACAGATACGCAGTATTTT. It specifies CAISANRGGTDTQYF. The gene calls are TRBV10-3 and TRBJ2-3; D might be TRBD2 (5 bases). The CDR3 covers 15 residues. The V end was cut by 4 bases, the J end by 1 base, with 12 bases between. Germline V CDR1 and CDR2: ENHRY, SYGVKD.

This clonotype was observed a handful of times. This sequence joins TRBV27 and TRBJ1-1; no reliable D call. Trimming left V 3 bases short and J 1 base short, with 12 bases between. CDR1 and CDR2 from the germline V gene are MNHEY and SMNVEV (reference sequence). The CDR3 has 15 residues. The CDR3 region is CASSFSSAGNTEAFF. DNA of the CDR3: TGTGCCAGCAGTTTCTCCTCGGCAGGGAACACTGAAGCTTTCTTT.

This clonotype was observed many times. The chain combines TRBV7-9 with TRBJ2-7; D is undetermined. The ends were cut back, 1 base at V and 9 bases at J, with 13 bases in the middle. CDR1 is SEHNR, CDR2 FQNEAQ, per germline (reference sequence). The CDR3 extends over 13 amino acids. The CDR3 reads CASSLGPYIGQYF. CDR3 in DNA: TGTGCCAGCAGCTTAGGACCATATATCGGGCAGTACTTC.

This clonotype was seen ten or more times. This chain links TRBV5-1 with TRBJ2-2; tentatively, D is TRBD1 (5 bases). Germline V gives CDR1 SGHRS, CDR2 YFSETQ. The ends were cut back, 1 base at V and 1 base at J, with 8 bases in the middle. The CDR3 has 15 residues. CDR3 sequence: CASSLNTGNTGELFF. DNA for the CDR3: TGCGCCAGCAGCTTGAACACAGGGAACACCGGGGAGCTGTTTTTT.

This chain connects TRBV6-1 to TRBJ2-7; D ambiguous. Germline-derived CDR1 and CDR2 are MNHNS and SASEGT. Trimming took off 5 bases at V and 5 bases at J, with 13 bases between the two ends. The CDR3 extends over 13 amino acids. The DNA for the CDR3 is TGTGCCAGCAGTACCTCCAGCGACGACGAGCAGTACTTC. This sequence encodes CASSTSSDDEQYF.

This clonotype was recorded at least ten times. The CDR3, as DNA: TGTGCCAGCAGTCCTCCTCGGACTAGCGGTACGGGAGAGCAGTACTTC. This encodes CASSPPRTSGTGEQYF. J is TRBJ2-7 and V is TRBV28, with 10 bases matching TRBD2. Trimming at V came to 5 bases and at J to 7 bases, leaving 14 bases not matched to a gene. Germline values: CDR1 MDHEN, CDR2 SYDVKM. The CDR3 is made up of 16 amino acids.

In the case of this clonotype: A much larger clone lies a single base off, so this may be a read error. CDR3 loop: CVSSVNVGTEAFF. DNA for the CDR3: TGTGTCAGCAGTGTGAATGTTGGGACTGAAGCTTTCTTT. The genes are TRBV6-1 and TRBJ1-1; D ambiguous. Germline values: CDR1 MNHNS, CDR2 SASEGT. CDR3 length: 13 residues.

The rearrangement joins TRBV12-3 or TRBV12-4 to TRBJ2-5, with 13 positions matching TRBD2. The CDR3 length is 15 residues. With 4 bases clipped from V and 8 bases from J, the junction kept 7 bases outside the gene matches. CDR3 DNA: TGTGCCAGCAGTTCCTACTGGACTAGCGGGAGTACCCAGTACTTC. Encoded protein: CASSSYWTSGSTQYF.

Ten or more counts support this clonotype. The rearrangement uses TRBV30 and TRBJ1-2, with D hard to call. CDR3 size: 12 residues. Germline loops: CDR1 GTSNPN, CDR2 SVGIG (reference sequence). Trimming pared 4 bases from V and 5 bases from J, leaving 11 bases between. The CDR3 spells CAWTPQPYGYTF. The CDR3, as DNA: TGTGCCTGGACCCCACAGCCGTATGGCTACACCTTC.

This clonotype has just a few counts. V and J are TRBV6-2 or TRBV6-3 and TRBJ1-2; 9 bases line up with TRBD1. This CDR3 spans 14 amino acids. The ends lost 2 bases at V and 6 bases at J; junction bases unmatched: 4. The V gene's germline CDR1 is MNHEY and CDR2 SVGEGT. The CDR3 bases are TGTGCCAGCAGTTACAACAGGGGGCAGGATGGCTACACCTTC. It encodes CASSYNRGQDGYTF.

The V call is TRBV6-2 or TRBV6-3, the J call TRBJ1-3; 8 bases are shared with TRBD1. Germline CDR1 and CDR2: MNHEY and SVGEGT. CDR3 length: 16 amino acids. V lost 5 bases and J lost 3; bases outside the gene matches: 9. CDR3 residues: CASSARQGISGNTIYF. DNA of the CDR3: TGTGCCAGCAGTGCCCGACAGGGGATAAGTGGAAACACCATATATTTT.

In its sample, this clonotype was seen many times. This chain connects TRBV11-2 to TRBJ2-7; 9 nucleotides match TRBD2. CDR1 is SGHAT, CDR2 FQNNGV, per germline. There are 18 residues in the CDR3. V lost 3 bases and J lost 4; bases outside the gene matches: 16. Written as DNA, the CDR3 is TGTGCCAGCAGCTTGGTCGGAGGCGGGAGGGTTACGGGGTACGAGCAGTACTTC. Translating gives CASSLVGGGRVTGYEQYF.